The 8 T cell receptor beta chains in this list originate from one sample, sequenced in a study of response to subunit inactivated influenza vaccine. TCRdb ran MiXCR on the RT-PCR reads and lists one entry per CDR3 protein. The sample carries more than 450,000 distinct CDR3 sequences, around 11% recorded once. Specimen: PBMCs from blood, collected on the day of vaccination. The origin of the receptors is a man aged 45 to 65 who received an inactivated influenza vaccine.

This clonotype was found many times. The chain employs TRBV7-2 and TRBJ1-4; D possibly corresponds to TRBD1 (5 bases). Trimming shortened V by 1 base and J by 4 bases, and 10 bases separated the two germline ends. The CDR3 extends over 15 amino acids. Germline V CDR1 and CDR2: SGHTA, FQGNSA. The CDR3 protein is CASSLVAGSNEKLFF. Here the CDR3 DNA reads TGTGCCAGCAGCTTAGTGGCAGGGAGTAATGAAAAACTGTTTTTT. The variable domain in full, with the rest retrieved from reference TRBV7-2 and TRBJ1-4, is GAGVSQSPSNKVTEKGKDVELRCDPISGHTALYWYRQSLGQGLEFLIYFQGNSAPDKSGLPSDRFSAERTGGSVSTLTIQRTQQEDSAVYLCASSLVAGSNEKLFFGSGTQLSVL.

The chain couples TRBV29-1 to TRBJ2-2, with TRBD2 matching over 9 bases. Trimming at V came to 5 bases and at J to 1 base, leaving 11 bases not matched to a gene. This CDR3 has 17 residues. CDR1 and CDR2 from the germline V gene are SQVTM and ANQGSEA. CDR3 loop: CSVPGTSRGVNTGELFF. For the CDR3, the DNA is TGCAGCGTTCCCGGGACTAGCAGGGGGGTGAACACCGGGGAGCTGTTTTTT.

This clonotype was counted between two and nine times. This rearrangement joins TRBV24-1 to TRBJ2-1, with 9 bases identical to TRBD2. The CDR3 runs 16 residues. Germline CDR1 reads KGHDR; CDR2 reads SFDVKD. The V gene end was trimmed by 4 bases and the J gene end by 1 base; junction bases not matched to a gene: 4. The CDR3 DNA follows: TGTGCCACCAGTGAACCAGCGGGGGGATCCTACAATGAGCAGTTCTTC. Translation gives CATSEPAGGSYNEQFF.

The chain carries TRBV29-1 and TRBJ1-1; D is unresolved. In germline, CDR1 is SQVTM, CDR2 ANQGSEA. The V gene lost 2 bases and the J gene lost 7 bases, with 17 bases spanning the gap. CDR3 length equals 14 residues. CDR3 coding DNA: TGCAGCGTTGAAAGCACGGCCAGCGTTGGTGAAGCTTTCTTT. This codes for CSVESTASVGEAFF.

This clonotype was recorded a few times. This chain links TRBV6-5 with TRBJ1-2; 8 nucleotides align to TRBD1. This CDR3 has 13 residues. The trim removed 4 bases at V and 6 bases at J, leaving 4 bases unmatched. Germline CDR1 is MNHEY and CDR2 is SVGAGI. DNA for the CDR3: TGTGCCAGCAGTTCCCCGGACAGGGATGGCTACACCTTC. This encodes CASSSPDRDGYTF.

The chain carries TRBV12-3 or TRBV12-4 and TRBJ2-2, with D tentatively TRBD1 (5 bases). There are 15 residues in the CDR3. Trimming took 5 bases from V and 5 from J, leaving 15 bases between them. CDR3 loop: CASSPRQGRTGELFF. CDR3 coding DNA: TGTGCCAGCAGTCCACGCCAGGGAAGGACCGGGGAGCTGTTTTTT.

Concerning this clonotype: The germline gene is not matched at one end of the junction; a read error may be the cause. The chain has TRBV24-1 and TRBJ2-3; 8 bases align to TRBD1. Germline CDR1 KGHDR, CDR2 SFDVKD. CDR3 length: 16 amino acids. CDR3: CATSDLRAGGRDTQNF. CDR3 nucleotides: TGTGCCACCAGTGATTTGCGTGCAGGGGGCAGGGATACGCAGAATTTT.

V is TRBV3-1 and J is TRBJ1-3; D may be TRBD1 (6 bases). The germline V gene has CDR1 LGHDT and CDR2 YNNKEL (reference sequence). The CDR3 contains 13 residues. Trimming stripped 5 bases from V and 4 bases from J, with 9 bases between. In nucleotides, the CDR3 is TGTGCCAGCAGCATCAGGGGCGGAAACACCATATATTTT. It is translated as CASSIRGGNTIYF.